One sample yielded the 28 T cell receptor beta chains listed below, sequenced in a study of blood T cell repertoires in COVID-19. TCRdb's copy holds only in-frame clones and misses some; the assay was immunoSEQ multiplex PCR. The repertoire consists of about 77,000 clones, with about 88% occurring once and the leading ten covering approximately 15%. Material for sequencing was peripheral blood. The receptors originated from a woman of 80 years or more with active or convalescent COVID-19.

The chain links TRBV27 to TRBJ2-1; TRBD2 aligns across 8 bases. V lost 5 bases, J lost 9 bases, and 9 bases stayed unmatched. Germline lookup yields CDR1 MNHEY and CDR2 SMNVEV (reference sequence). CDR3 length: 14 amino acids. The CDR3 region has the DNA TGTGCCAGCAGTCTCAGCGGGGGCTGGGGTGAGCAGTTCTTC. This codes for CASSLSGGWGEQFF.

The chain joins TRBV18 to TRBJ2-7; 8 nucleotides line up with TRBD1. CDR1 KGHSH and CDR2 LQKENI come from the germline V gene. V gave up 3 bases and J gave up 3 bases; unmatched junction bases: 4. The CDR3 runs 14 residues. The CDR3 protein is CASSPGTGLYEQYF. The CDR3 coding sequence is TGTGCCAGCTCACCCGGGACAGGCCTCTACGAGCAGTACTTC.

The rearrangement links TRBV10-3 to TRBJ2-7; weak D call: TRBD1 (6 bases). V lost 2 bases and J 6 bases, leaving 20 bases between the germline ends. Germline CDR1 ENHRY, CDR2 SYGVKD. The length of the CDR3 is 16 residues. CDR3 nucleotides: TGTGCCATCAGTGAGGGACCGGACAGAGACACCGGCGAGCAGTACTTC. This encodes CAISEGPDRDTGEQYF.

CDR3 nucleotides: TGTGCCAGCAGCTTAGGTCAGAACACTGAAGCTTTCTTT. Translation gives CASSLGQNTEAFF. V usage is TRBV7-9 and J usage is TRBJ1-1, with D uncertain. The CDR3 extends over 13 amino acids. CDR1 is SEHNR and CDR2 is FQNEAQ in the germline V gene (reference sequence). Trimming took off 1 base at V and 1 base at J, with 4 bases between the two ends.

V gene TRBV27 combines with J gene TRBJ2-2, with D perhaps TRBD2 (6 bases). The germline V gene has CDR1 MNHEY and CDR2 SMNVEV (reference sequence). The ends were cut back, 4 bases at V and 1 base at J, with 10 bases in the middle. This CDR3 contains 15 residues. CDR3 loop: CASSYFGGNTGELFF. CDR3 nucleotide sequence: TGTGCCAGCAGTTACTTCGGGGGGAACACCGGGGAGCTGTTTTTT.

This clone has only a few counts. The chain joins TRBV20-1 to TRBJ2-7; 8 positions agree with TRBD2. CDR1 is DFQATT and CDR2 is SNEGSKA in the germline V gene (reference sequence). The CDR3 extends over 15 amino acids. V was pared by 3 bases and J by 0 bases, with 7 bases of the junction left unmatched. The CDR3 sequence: CSASDSGASSYEQYF. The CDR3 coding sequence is TGCAGTGCTAGTGATAGCGGGGCAAGCTCCTACGAGCAGTACTTC.

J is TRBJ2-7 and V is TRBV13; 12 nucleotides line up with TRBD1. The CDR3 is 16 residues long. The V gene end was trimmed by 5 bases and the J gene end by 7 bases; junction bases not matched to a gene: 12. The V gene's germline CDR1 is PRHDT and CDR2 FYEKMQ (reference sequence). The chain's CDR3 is CASSTGTGGTRGEQYF. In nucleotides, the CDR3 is TGTGCCAGCAGCACCGGGACAGGGGGCACCAGGGGGGAGCAGTACTTC. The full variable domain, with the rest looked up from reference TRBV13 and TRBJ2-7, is AAGVIQSPRHLIKEKRETATLKCYPIPRHDTVYWYQQGPGQDPQFLISFYEKMQSDKGSIPDRFSAQQFSDYHSELNMSSLELGDSALYFCASSTGTGGTRGEQYFGPGTRLTVT.

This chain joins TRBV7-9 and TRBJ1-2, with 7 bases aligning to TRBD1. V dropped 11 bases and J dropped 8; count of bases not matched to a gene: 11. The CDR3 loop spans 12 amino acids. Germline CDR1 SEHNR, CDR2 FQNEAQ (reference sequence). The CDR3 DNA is TGTGCCGACCAGACAGGGATCGAGGGCTACACCTTC. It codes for CADQTGIEGYTF.

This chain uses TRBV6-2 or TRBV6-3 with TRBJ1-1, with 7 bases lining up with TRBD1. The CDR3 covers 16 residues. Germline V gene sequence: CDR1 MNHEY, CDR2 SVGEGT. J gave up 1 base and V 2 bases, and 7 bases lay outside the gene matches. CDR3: CASSYGPDRWNTEAFF. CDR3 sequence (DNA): TGTGCCAGCAGTTACGGACCGGACAGGTGGAACACTGAAGCTTTCTTT.

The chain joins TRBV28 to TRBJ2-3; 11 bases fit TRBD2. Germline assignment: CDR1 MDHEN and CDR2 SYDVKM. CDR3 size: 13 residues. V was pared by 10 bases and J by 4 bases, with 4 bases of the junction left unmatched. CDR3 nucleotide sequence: TGTGCCACTACTAGCGGGGGAGCAGATACGCAGTATTTT. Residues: CATTSGGADTQYF.

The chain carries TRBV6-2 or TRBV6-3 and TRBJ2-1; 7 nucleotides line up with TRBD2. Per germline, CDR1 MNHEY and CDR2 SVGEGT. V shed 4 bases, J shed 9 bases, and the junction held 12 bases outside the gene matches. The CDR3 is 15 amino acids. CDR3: CASSSRGGRGGEQFF. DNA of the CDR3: TGTGCCAGCAGTTCCCGTGGTGGGAGGGGTGGTGAGCAGTTCTTC.

CDR3 loop: CASSLVQGNEKLFF. In DNA form, the CDR3 reads TGTGCCAGCAGCTTAGTCCAGGGTAATGAAAAACTGTTTTTT. V is TRBV7-9 and J is TRBJ1-4, with a tentative D call TRBD1 (5 bases). CDR1 is SEHNR and CDR2 is FQNEAQ in the germline V gene (reference sequence). This CDR3 contains 14 residues. The V gene lost 1 base and the J gene lost 4 bases, with 7 bases spanning the gap.

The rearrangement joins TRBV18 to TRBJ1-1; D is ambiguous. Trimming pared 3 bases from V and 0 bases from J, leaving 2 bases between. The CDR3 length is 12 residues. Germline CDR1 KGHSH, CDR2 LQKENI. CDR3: CASSPLNTEAFF. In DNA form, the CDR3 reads TGTGCCAGCTCACCCTTGAACACTGAAGCTTTCTTT.

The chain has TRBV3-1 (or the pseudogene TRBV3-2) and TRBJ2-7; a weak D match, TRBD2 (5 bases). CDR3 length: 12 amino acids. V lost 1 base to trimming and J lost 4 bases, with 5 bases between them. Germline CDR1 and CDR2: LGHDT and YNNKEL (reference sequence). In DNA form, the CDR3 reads TGTGCCAGCAGCCAAGGCGGGTACGAGCAGTACTTC. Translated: CASSQGGYEQYF.

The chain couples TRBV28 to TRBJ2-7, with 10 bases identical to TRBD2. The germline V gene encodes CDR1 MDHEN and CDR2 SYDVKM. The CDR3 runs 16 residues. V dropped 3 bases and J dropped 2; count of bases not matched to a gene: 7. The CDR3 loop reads CASSFPASGGPYEQYF. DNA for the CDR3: TGTGCCAGCAGTTTCCCGGCTAGCGGGGGACCCTACGAGCAGTACTTC.

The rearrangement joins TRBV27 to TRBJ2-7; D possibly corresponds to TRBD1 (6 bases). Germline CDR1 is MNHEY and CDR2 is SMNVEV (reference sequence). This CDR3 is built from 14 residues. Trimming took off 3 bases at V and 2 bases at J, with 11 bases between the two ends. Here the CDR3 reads CASSFLGQTYEQYF. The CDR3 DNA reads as TGTGCCAGCAGTTTCCTCGGACAGACCTACGAGCAGTACTTC.

In DNA form, the CDR3 reads TGTGCCAGTAGTTTCGAGAGGTGGAACATTCAGTACTTC. Protein sequence: CASSFERWNIQYF. This sequence joins TRBV19 and TRBJ2-4; D is undetermined. CDR1 LNHDA and CDR2 SQIVND come from the germline V gene (reference sequence). Trimming stripped 5 bases from V and 7 bases from J, with 12 bases between. This CDR3 has 13 amino acids. Complete variable domain (other parts from reference TRBV19 and TRBJ2-4): DGGITQSPKYLFRKEGQNVTLSCEQNLNHDAMYWYRQDPGQGLRLIYYSQIVNDFQKGDIAEGYSVSREKKESFPLTVTSAQKNPTAFYLCASSFERWNIQYFGAGTRLSVL.

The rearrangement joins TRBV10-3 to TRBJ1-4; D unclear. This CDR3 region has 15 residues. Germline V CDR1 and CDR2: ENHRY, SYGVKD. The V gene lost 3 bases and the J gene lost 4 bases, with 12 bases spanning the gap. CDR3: CAISDLGSYNEKLFF. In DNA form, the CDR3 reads TGTGCCATCAGTGATCTAGGTTCATATAATGAAAAACTGTTTTTT.

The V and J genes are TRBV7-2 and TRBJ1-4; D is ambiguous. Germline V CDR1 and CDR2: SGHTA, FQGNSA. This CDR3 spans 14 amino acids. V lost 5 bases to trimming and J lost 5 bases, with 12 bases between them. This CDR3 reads CASSLRTGNEKLFF. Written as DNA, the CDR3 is TGTGCCAGCAGCCTCCGGACGGGGAATGAAAAACTGTTTTTT.

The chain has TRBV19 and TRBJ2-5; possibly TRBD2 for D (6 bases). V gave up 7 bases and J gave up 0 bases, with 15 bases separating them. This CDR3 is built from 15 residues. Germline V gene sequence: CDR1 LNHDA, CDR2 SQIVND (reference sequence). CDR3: CASTRTTIHQETQYF. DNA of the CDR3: TGTGCCAGTACGAGGACTACGATCCACCAAGAGACCCAGTACTTC.

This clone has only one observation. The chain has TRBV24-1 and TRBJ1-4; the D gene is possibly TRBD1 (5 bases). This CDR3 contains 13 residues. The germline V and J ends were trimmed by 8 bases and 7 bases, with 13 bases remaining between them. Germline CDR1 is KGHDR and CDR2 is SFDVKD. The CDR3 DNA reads TGTGCCACCAAAGGACATCGGAGTGAAAAACTGTTTTTT. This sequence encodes CATKGHRSEKLFF.

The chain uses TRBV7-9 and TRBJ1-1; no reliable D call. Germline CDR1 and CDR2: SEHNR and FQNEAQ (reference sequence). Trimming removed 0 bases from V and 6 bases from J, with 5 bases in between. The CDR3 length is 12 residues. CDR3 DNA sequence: TGTGCCAGCAGCTTAGCTAACTCTGAAGCTTTCTTT. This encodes CASSLANSEAFF.

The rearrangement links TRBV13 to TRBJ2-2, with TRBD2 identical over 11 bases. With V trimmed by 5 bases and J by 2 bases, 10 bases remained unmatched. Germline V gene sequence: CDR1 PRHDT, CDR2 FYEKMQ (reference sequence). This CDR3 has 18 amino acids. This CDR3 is CASSPPPGTSGNTGELFF. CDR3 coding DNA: TGTGCCAGCAGCCCACCCCCCGGGACTAGCGGTAACACCGGGGAGCTGTTTTTT.

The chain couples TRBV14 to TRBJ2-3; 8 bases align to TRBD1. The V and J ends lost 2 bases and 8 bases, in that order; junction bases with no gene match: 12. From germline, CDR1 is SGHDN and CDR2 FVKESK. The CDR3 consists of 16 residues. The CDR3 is CASSQPGTGGTGTQYF. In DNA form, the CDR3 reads TGTGCCAGCAGCCAACCTGGGACAGGCGGAACGGGTACGCAGTATTTT.

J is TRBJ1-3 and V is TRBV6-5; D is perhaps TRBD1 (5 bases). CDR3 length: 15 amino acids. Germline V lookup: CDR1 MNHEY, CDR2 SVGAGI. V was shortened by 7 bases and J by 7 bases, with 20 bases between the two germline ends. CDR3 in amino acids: CASTPKGSGRNTIYF. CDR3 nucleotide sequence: TGTGCCAGCACTCCTAAGGGGTCTGGGAGGAACACCATATATTTT.

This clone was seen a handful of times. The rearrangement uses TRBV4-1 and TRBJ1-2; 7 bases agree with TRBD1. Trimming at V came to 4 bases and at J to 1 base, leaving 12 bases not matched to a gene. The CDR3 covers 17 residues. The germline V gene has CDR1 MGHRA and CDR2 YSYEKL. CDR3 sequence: CASSRNGGTVRNYGYTF. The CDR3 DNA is TGCGCCAGCAGCCGAAACGGTGGGACAGTCCGTAACTATGGCTACACCTTC.

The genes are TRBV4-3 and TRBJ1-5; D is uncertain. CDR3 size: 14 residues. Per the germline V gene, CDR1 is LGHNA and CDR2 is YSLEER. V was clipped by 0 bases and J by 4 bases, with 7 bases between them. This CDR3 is CASSQDWRNQPQHF. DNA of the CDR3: TGCGCCAGCAGCCAAGATTGGAGGAATCAGCCCCAGCATTTT.

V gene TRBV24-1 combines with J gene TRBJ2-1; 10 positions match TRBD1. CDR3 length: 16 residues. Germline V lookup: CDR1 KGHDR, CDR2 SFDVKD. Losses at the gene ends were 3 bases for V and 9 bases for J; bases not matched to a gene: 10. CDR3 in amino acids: CATSDPGQGGAGEQFF. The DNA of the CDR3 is TGTGCCACCAGTGATCCCGGACAGGGGGGTGCTGGTGAGCAGTTCTTC.